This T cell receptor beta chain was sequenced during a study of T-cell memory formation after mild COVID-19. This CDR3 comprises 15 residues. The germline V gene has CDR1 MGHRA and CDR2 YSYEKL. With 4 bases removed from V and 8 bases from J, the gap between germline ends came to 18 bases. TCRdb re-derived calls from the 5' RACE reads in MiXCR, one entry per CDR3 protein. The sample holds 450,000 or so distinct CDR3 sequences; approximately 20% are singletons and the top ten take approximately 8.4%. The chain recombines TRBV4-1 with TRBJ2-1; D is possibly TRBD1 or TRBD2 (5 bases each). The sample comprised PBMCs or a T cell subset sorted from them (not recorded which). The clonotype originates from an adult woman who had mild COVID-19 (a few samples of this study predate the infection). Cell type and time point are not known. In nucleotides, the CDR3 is TGCGCCAGCAGCCCCGAGGGACGGATGAGCCATGAGCAGTTCTTC. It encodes CASSPEGRMSHEQFF.